Listed below are T cell receptor beta chains from one sample, sequenced in a study of neoadjuvant anti-PD-1 for oral cavity cancer. Produced via immunoSEQ multiplex PCR; TCRdb's table is partial and in-frame only. Of approximately 14,000 clones in the sample, around 70% are singletons; the top ten hold around 2.9%. The source material was PBMCs, sampled before nivolumab (anti-PD-1) treatment. These receptors were collected from a person between 35 and 79 years old with oral cavity squamous cell carcinoma. Both conserved end residues are part of each CDR3. A D gene is named only where the DNA matches it firmly. Size tells how often a clone was seen (once, few, many) or the class of an expanded clone, and some rows leave it out.

d_call,j_call,cdr3_length,clone_size,v_call,cdr3_aa,cdr3_nt
TRBD2,TRBJ2-1,14,NA,TRBV7-6,CASSPRLAGNEQFF,TGTGCCAGCAGCCCCCGACTAGCGGGAAATGAGCAGTTCTTC
TRBD1,TRBJ2-7,16,few,TRBV11-2,CASSRLGQALSSEQYF,TGTGCCAGCAGCCGCCTGGGACAGGCGCTTTCCTCCGAGCAGTACTTC
NA,TRBJ2-7,16,NA,TRBV15,CATSRGRGLLPYEQYF,TGTGCCACCAGCAGGGGCCGCGGGCTGCTCCCCTACGAGCAGTACTTC
NA,TRBJ2-7,19,NA,TRBV7-2,CASSLATGLASHLSYEQYF,TGTGCCAGCAGCCTCGCAACCGGACTGGCCTCCCACCTTTCCTACGAGCAGTACTTC
NA,TRBJ1-1,15,NA,TRBV19,CASSLRGGLNTEAFF,TGTGCCAGTAGTCTACGGGGGGGCTTGAACACTGAAGCTTTCTTT
NA,TRBJ1-5,13,few,TRBV29-1,CSVGIDSNQPQHF,TGCAGCGTTGGTATAGATAGCAATCAGCCCCAGCATTTT
NA,TRBJ2-1,16,NA,TRBV7-6,CASSLTVAASYNEQFF,TGTGCCAGCAGCTTAACAGTAGCGGCCTCCTACAATGAGCAGTTCTTC
NA,TRBJ2-6,17,NA,TRBV28,CASKYPDSYSGANVLTF,TGTGCCAGCAAATACCCAGACAGTTACTCTGGGGCCAACGTCCTGACTTTC
NA,TRBJ2-7,16,NA,TRBV11-2,CASSLNMYGSGWEQYF,TGTGCCAGCAGCTTAAATATGTACGGTTCAGGGTGGGAGCAGTACTTC
NA,TRBJ1-2,14,NA,TRBV30,CAWSFGGRISGYTF,TGTGCCTGGAGTTTCGGGGGGCGCATCTCTGGCTACACCTTC
TRBD2,TRBJ2-7,16,NA,TRBV11-2,CASSPLFLGGAYEQYF,TGTGCCAGCAGCCCACTGTTTCTTGGGGGGGCCTACGAGCAGTACTTC
NA,TRBJ1-1,13,few,TRBV9,CASSPGANTEAFF,TGTGCCAGCAGCCCGGGGGCGAACACTGAAGCTTTCTTT
NA,TRBJ2-3,14,NA,TRBV10-3,CAIKILASTDTQYF,TGTGCCATCAAGATCTTGGCTAGCACAGATACGCAGTATTTT
NA,TRBJ1-5,12,few,TRBV18,CASSPGNQPQHF,TGTGCCAGCTCACCAGGGAATCAGCCCCAGCATTTT